This T cell receptor (beta chain) comes out of a study of blood T cell repertoires in COVID-19. For the study at large: The origin of the acute and convalescent COVID-19 samples was the United States, Italy and Spain. PBMCs, B-cell-depleted T cells, or T cells provided the cDNA or gDNA that made up the material.

Germline values: CDR1 LNHDA, CDR2 SQIVND (reference sequence). This CDR3 region has 13 residues. V lost 6 bases and J 2 bases, leaving 9 bases between the germline ends. Assay used: immunoSEQ multiplex PCR; TCRdb lists only in-frame clones, some missing. Of fewer than 100,000 clones listed, roughly 80% are singletons. The specimen was peripheral blood. This sequence originates from a woman aged 70-85 years with acute or convalescent COVID-19. The gene calls are TRBV19 and TRBJ2-3; D remains unclear. In DNA, the CDR3 is TGTGCCAGTAGCCCGGTGCTCACAGATACGCAGTATTTT. Encoded protein: CASSPVLTDTQYF.